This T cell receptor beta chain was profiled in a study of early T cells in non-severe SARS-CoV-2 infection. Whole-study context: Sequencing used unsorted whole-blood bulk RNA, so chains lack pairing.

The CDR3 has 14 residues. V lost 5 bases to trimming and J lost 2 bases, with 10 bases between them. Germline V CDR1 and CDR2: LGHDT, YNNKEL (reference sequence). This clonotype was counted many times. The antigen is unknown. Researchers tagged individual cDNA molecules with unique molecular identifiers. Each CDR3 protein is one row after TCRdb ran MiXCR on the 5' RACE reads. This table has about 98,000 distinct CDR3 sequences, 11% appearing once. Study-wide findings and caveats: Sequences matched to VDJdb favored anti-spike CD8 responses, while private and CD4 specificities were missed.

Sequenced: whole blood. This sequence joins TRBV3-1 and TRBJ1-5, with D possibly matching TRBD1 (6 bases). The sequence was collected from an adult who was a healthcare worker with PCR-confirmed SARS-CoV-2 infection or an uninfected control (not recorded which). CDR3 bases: TGTGCCAGCAGCTTAAACAGGGGCAATCAGCCCCAGCATTTT. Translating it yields CASSLNRGNQPQHF.